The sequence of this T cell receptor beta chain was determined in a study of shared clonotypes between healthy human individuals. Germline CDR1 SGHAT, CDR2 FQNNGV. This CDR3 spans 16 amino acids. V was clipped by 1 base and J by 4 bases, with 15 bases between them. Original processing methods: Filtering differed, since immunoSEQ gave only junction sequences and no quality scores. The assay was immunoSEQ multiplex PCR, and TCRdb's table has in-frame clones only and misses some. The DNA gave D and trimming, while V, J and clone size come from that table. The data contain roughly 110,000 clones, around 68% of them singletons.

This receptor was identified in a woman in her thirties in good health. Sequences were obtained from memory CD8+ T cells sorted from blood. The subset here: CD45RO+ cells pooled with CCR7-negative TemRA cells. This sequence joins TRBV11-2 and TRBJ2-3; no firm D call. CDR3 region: CASSLAQVTFADTQYF. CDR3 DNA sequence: TGTGCCAGCAGCTTAGCCCAGGTGACTTTCGCAGATACGCAGTATTTT.